This T cell receptor beta chain was captured in a study of T-cell reconstitution after alpha-beta-depleted transplantation in children. This clonotype was seen at least ten times. Its matching antigen is unknown. The junction departs from germline at one end; a sequencing error may be responsible. Whole-study results and caveats: The study traced high day-60 TCRbeta diversity in some patients to surviving recipient T cells and thymic progenitors. Most T-cell counts and diversity one year after the transplant came from T cells that were newly produced. Several hundred expanded graft clones reportedly supplied alpha-beta T cells about two months after transplant.

This CDR3 is 12 amino acids long. It was with unique molecular identifiers that the TCRbeta library was prepared. Each CDR3 protein is one row after TCRdb ran MiXCR on the PCR reads. The table includes around 500,000 distinct CDR3 sequences, roughly 24% detected once. The chain employs TRBV12-3 or TRBV12-4 and TRBJ2-3, with 12 nucleotides matching TRBD2. The clonotype was recovered from a boy younger than two who had a stem cell transplant for acute myeloid leukemia, so the T cells may come from the graft donor. The source material was PBMCs, mostly from graft donor cells, sampled 360 days after TCRalphabeta/CD19-depleted stem cell transplant. CDR3 in DNA: TGTGCCAGCAGGAAACTAGCGGGGGGCCTCAATTTT. It encodes CASRKLAGGLNF.